This T cell receptor (beta chain) was found in a study of Graves' ophthalmopathy and Graves' hyperthyroidism. In this cohort, patients with other autoimmune diseases, uncontrolled infections, pregnancy or lactation were excluded. The diagnostic workup employed clinical symptoms, serum thyroxine, TRAb, thyroid ultrasound and orbital computed tomography. Per germline, CDR1 SGHVS and CDR2 FQNEAQ. The CDR3 runs to 14 residues. V was trimmed by 5 bases and J by 7 bases, leaving 17 bases between them. RNA transcripts yielded amplified TCR beta CDR3 regions. After a first-round RT-PCR with HTBI primers, a second-round multiplex PCR was run. TCRdb reprocessed the multiplex PCR reads with MiXCR, giving one entry per CDR3 protein. The sample records 500,000 to 800,000 distinct CDR3 sequences, approximately 39% being singletons.

The V call is TRBV7-8, the J call TRBJ1-1; maybe TRBD1 (5 bases). The receptor was derived from an adult man with Graves' ophthalmopathy. Specimen: peripheral blood. This CDR3 reads CASSHAWDADEAFF. Written as DNA, the CDR3 is TGTGCCAGCAGCCACGCCTGGGACGCCGATGAAGCTTTCTTT. The full variable domain, its missing parts supplied by reference TRBV7-8 and TRBJ1-1, is GAGVSQSPRYKVAKRGQDVALRCDPISGHVSLFWYQQALGQGPEFLTYFQNEAQLDKSGLPSDRFFAERPEGSVSTLKIQRTQQEDSAVYLCASSHAWDADEAFFGQGTRLTVV.